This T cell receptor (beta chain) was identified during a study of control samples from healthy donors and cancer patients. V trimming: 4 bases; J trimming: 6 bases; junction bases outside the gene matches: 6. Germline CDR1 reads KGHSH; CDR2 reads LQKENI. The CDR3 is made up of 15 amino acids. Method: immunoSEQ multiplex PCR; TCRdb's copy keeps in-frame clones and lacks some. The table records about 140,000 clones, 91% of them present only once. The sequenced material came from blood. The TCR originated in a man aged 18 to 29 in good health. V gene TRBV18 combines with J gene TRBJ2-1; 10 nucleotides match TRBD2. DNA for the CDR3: TGTGCCAGCTCACGACGAGCGGGGGGGCCCAATGAGCAGTTCTTC. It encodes CASSRRAGGPNEQFF.